Given below is one T cell receptor beta chain in context. This CDR3 is 15 amino acids long. Germline CDR1 is SGHRS and CDR2 is YFSETQ. V was clipped by 0 bases and J by 0 bases, with 6 bases between them. This entry belongs to a study of OX40 agonist ivuxolimab in advanced cancers. Clones were sequenced by immunoSEQ multiplex PCR, and TCRdb holds only the in-frame ones, with some missing. Here the sample spans around 45,000 clones, roughly nine tenths being singletons. The V gene is TRBV5-1, the J gene TRBJ1-4; D unclear. This TCR was recovered from an adult with an advanced solid tumor such as melanoma, head and neck, liver or kidney cancer. The material was CD4+ or CD8+ T cells sorted from blood, obtained in a trial of the OX40 agonist ivuxolimab. Here the CDR3 reads CASSLDRPTNEKLFF. The CDR3 DNA is TGCGCCAGCAGCTTGGACAGACCAACTAATGAAAAACTGTTTTTT.